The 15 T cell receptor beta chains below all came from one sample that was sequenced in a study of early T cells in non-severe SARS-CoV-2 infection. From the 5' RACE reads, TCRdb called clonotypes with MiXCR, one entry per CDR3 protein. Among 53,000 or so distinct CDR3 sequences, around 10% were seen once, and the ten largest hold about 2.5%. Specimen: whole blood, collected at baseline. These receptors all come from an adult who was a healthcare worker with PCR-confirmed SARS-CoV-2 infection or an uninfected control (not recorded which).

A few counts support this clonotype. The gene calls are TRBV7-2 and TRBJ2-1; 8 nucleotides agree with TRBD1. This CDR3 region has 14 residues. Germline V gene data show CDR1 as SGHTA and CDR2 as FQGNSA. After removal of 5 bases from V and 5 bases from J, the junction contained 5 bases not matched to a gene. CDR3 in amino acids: CASSRQGLHNEQFF. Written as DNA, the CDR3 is TGTGCCAGCAGCCGACAGGGGTTGCACAATGAGCAGTTCTTC.

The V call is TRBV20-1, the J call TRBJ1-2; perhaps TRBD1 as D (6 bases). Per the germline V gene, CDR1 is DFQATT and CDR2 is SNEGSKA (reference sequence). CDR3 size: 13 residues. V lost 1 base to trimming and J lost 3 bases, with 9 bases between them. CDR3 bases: TGCAGTGCTAGAGGACAGGACTACTATGGCTACACCTTC. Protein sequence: CSARGQDYYGYTF.

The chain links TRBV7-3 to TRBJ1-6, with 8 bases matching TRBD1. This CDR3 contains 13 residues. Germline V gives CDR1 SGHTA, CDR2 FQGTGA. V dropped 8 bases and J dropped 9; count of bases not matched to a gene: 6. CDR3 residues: CASSRQGASPLHF. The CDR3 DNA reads TGTGCCAGCTCCCGGCAGGGGGCTTCACCCCTCCACTTT.

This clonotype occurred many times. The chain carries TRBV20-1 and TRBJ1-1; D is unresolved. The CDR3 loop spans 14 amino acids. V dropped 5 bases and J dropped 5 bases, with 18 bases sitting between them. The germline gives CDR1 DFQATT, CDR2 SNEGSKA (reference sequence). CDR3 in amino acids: CSAPRTSVGTEAFF. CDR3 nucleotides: TGCAGTGCTCCCCGCACGTCTGTTGGGACTGAAGCTTTCTTT.

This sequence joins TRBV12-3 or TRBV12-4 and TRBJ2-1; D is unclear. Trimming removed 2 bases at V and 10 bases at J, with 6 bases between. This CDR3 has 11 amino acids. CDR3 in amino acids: CASSLLGEQFF. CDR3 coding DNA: TGTGCCAGCAGTTTATTAGGGGAGCAGTTCTTC.

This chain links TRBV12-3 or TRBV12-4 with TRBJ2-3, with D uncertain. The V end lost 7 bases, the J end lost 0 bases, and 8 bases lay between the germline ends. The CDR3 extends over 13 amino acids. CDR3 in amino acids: CASKAPSTDTQYF. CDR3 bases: TGTGCCAGCAAGGCGCCTAGCACAGATACGCAGTATTTT.

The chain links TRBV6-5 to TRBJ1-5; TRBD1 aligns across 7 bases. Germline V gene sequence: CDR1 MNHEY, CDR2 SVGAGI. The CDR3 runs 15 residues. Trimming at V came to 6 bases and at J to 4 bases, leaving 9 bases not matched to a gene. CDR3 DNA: TGTGCCAGCAGCAGGACCGGACAGGATAATCAGCCCCAGCATTTT. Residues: CASSRTGQDNQPQHF.

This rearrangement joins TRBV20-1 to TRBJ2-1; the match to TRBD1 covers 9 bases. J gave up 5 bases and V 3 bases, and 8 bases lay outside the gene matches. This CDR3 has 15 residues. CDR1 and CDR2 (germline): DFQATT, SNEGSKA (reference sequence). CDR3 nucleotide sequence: TGCAGTGCTAGCCCCGGGACAGGGTTCAACAATGAGCAGTTCTTC. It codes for CSASPGTGFNNEQFF.

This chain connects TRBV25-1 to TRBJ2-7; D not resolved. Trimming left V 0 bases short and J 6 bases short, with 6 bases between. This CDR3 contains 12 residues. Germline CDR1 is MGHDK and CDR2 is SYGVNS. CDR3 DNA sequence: TGTGCCAGCAGTGAATATAACCTCGAGCAGTACTTC. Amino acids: CASSEYNLEQYF.

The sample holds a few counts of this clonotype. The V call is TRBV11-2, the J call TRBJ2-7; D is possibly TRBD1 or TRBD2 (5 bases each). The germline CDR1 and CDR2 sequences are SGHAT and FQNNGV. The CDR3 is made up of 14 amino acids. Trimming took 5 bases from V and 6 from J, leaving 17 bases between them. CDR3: CASSSSGTATEQYF. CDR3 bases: TGTGCCAGCAGCAGCTCCGGGACGGCGACCGAGCAGTACTTC.

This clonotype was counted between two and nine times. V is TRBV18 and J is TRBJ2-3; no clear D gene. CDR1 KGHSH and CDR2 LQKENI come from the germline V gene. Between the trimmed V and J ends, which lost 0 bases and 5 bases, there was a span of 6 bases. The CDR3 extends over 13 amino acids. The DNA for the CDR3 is TGTGCCAGCTCACCACCTGATAGAGATACGCAGTATTTT. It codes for CASSPPDRDTQYF.

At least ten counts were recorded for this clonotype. Here the CDR3 DNA reads TGTGCCAGCAGCTTAATAGAAGGGGGAGGCCAGCCCCAGCATTTT. Its protein is CASSLIEGGGQPQHF. The rearrangement links TRBV7-2 to TRBJ1-5; TRBD1 might be the D (6 bases). The CDR3 loop spans 15 amino acids. CDR1 is SGHTA, CDR2 FQGNSA, per germline. The V end lost 2 bases, the J end lost 7 bases, and 15 bases lay between the germline ends.

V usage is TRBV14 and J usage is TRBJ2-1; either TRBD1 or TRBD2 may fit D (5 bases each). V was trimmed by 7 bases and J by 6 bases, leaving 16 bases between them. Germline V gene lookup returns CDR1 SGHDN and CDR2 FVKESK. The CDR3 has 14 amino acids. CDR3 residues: CASTSGTSTNEQFF. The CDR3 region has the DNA TGTGCCAGCACCTCCGGGACCTCTACCAATGAGCAGTTCTTC.

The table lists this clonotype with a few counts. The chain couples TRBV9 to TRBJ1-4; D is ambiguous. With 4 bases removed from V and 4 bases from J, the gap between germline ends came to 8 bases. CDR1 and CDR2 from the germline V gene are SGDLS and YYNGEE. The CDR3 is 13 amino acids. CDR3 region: CASSPRYNEKLFF. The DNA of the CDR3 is TGTGCCAGCAGCCCCCGCTATAATGAAAAACTGTTTTTT.

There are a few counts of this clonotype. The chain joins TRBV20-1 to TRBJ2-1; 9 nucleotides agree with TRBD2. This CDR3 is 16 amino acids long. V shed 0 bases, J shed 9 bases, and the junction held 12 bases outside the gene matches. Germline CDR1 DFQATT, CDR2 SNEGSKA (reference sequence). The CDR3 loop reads CSARDAREGPQGEQFF. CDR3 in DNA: TGCAGTGCTAGAGATGCGCGGGAGGGCCCCCAGGGTGAGCAGTTCTTC.